This is a list of T cell receptor beta chains from one sample in a study of T-cell reconstitution after alpha-beta-depleted transplantation in children. TCRdb itself ran the PCR reads through MiXCR, one entry per CDR3 protein. The data contain roughly 220,000 distinct CDR3 sequences, about 11% of them singletons. The input for sequencing was PBMCs from the stem cell graft donor, taken from the stem cell graft. The receptor set was obtained from a human donor who donated a stem cell graft to a child with acute lymphoblastic leukemia. Each CDR3 is given with its conserved first and last residue. The D gene is left open where the match is weak. Some rows have no size entry. The others give once, few or many, or a class for an expanded clone.

>many|TRBV29-1|TRBJ2-7|-
CSVEGTGTVNTYEQYF
TGCAGCGTTGAAGGAACCGGGACGGTGAATACCTACGAGCAGTACTTC
>many|TRBV9|TRBJ2-1|-
CASSPPGGLYNEQFF
TGTGCCAGCAGCCCACCTGGGGGGCTCTACAATGAGCAGTTCTTC
>-|TRBV6-2/TRBV6-3|TRBJ1-5|-
CASGTRSNQPQHF
TGTGCCAGCGGGACAAGGAGCAATCAGCCCCAGCATTTT
>many|TRBV15|TRBJ1-1|-
CATSPHLSDTEAFF
TGTGCCACCAGCCCACACCTCAGTGACACTGAAGCTTTCTTT
>few|TRBV14|TRBJ2-4|-
CASSQLSLYVPVGKNIQYF
TGTGCCAGCAGCCAACTCTCTCTGTATGTCCCGGTGGGCAAAAACATTCAGTACTTC
>many|TRBV20-1|TRBJ2-3|-
CSALSGLSTDTQYF
TGCAGTGCTCTTAGCGGACTTAGCACAGATACGCAGTATTTT
>many|TRBV28|TRBJ2-7|-
CASSLSAGQYF
TGTGCCAGCAGTTTATCGGCCGGGCAGTACTTC
>many|TRBV7-9|TRBJ2-1|TRBD2
CASSKQRGASGRHEQFF
TGTGCCAGCTCGAAACAACGGGGGGCTAGCGGGAGACATGAGCAGTTCTTC
>many|TRBV20-1|TRBJ1-3|TRBD1
CSASDDRGRRGNTIYF
TGCAGTGCTAGCGATGACAGGGGGCGAAGGGGAAACACCATATATTTT
>-|TRBV5-8|TRBJ1-5|-
CASSLGQVSNQPQHF
TGTGCCAGCAGCTTGGGACAAGTTAGCAATCAGCCCCAGCATTTT
>many|TRBV2|TRBJ1-2|-
CASSQQGGFAGYTF
TGTGCCAGCAGTCAACAGGGTGGGTTCGCGGGCTACACCTTC
>many|TRBV5-1|TRBJ2-1|TRBD2
CASSAYGTRIYNEQFF
TGCGCCAGCAGCGCCTACGGGACTAGGATTTACAATGAGCAGTTCTTC
>many|TRBV24-1|TRBJ1-5|-
CATSDGPGNQPQHF
TGTGCCACCAGTGATGGGCCGGGGAATCAGCCCCAGCATTTT
>many|TRBV5-1|TRBJ2-5|TRBD1
CASSLRGRETQYF
TGCGCCAGCAGCTTAAGGGGGCGAGAGACCCAGTACTTC
>many|TRBV28|TRBJ1-3|-
CASSLRVGGNTIYF
TGTGCCAGCAGCCTGAGGGTAGGGGGAAACACCATATATTTT
>many|TRBV5-6|TRBJ2-2|-
CASSETGIEKLFF
TGTGCCAGCAGCGAAACGGGAATCGAGAAGCTGTTTTTT
>-|TRBV6-2/TRBV6-3|TRBJ2-3|TRBD1
CASSWDREGTDTQYF
TGTGCCAGCAGTTGGGACAGGGAAGGCACAGATACGCAGTATTTT
>-|TRBV11-3|TRBJ2-7|TRBD1
CASSLSRQGEQYF
TGTGCCAGCAGCTTAAGTCGACAGGGCGAGCAGTACTTC
>many|TRBV10-3|TRBJ2-3|TRBD2
CATKNAGGGDTQYF
TGTGCCACCAAAAATGCGGGAGGTGGAGATACGCAGTATTTT
>few|TRBV21-1|TRBJ2-7|-
CAISVRGAYEQYF
TGTGCCATTTCTGTTAGAGGGGCCTACGAGCAGTACTTC
>many|TRBV12-3/TRBV12-4|TRBJ1-1|TRBD1
CASSLQGVNTEAFF
TGTGCCAGCAGTTTACAGGGGGTGAACACTGAAGCTTTCTTT
>many|TRBV10-3|TRBJ1-3|-
CAIRVTGRSGNTIYF
TGTGCCATCAGGGTGACAGGCCGCTCTGGAAACACCATATATTTT
>-|TRBV6-2/TRBV6-3|TRBJ2-1|-
CASSAMGYNEQFF
TGTGCCAGCAGTGCCATGGGGTACAATGAGCAGTTCTTC
>many|TRBV9|TRBJ1-4|-
CASSVAAGDLEKLFF
TGTGCCAGCAGCGTAGCCGCAGGGGATCTTGAAAAACTGTTTTTT
>-|TRBV6-2/TRBV6-3|TRBJ2-5|-
CASKTEEETQYF
TGTGCCAGCAAGACAGAAGAAGAGACCCAGTACTTC
>many|TRBV12-5|TRBJ2-1|TRBD2
CASGLILAGGQPPAQFF
TGTGCTAGTGGTTTGATCCTAGCGGGGGGCCAACCCCCAGCGCAGTTCTTC
>many|TRBV4-3|TRBJ2-2|-
CASSQVRIRAGELFF
TGCGCCAGCAGCCAAGTCAGGATTCGGGCCGGGGAGCTGTTTTTT
>many|TRBV29-1|TRBJ2-1|-
CSVGYLDSANEQFF
TGCAGCGTTGGATACCTAGACTCGGCCAATGAGCAGTTCTTC
>many|TRBV9|TRBJ2-5|-
CASSPIKGSETQYF
TGTGCCAGCAGCCCGATAAAGGGATCGGAGACCCAGTACTTC
>-|TRBV6-5|TRBJ2-5|-
CASSYDPSGTQYF
TGTGCCAGCAGTTACGACCCTTCGGGAACCCAGTACTTC
>many|TRBV20-1|TRBJ1-4|-
CSAPSLGLSNEKLFF
TGCAGTGCTCCCTCACTCGGGCTCTCTAATGAAAAACTGTTTTTT
>many|TRBV25-1|TRBJ2-2|-
CASSEWDVNTGELFF
TGTGCCAGCAGTGAATGGGACGTAAACACCGGGGAGCTGTTTTTT
>-|TRBV7-9|TRBJ1-6|-
CASRPDQGPLHF
TGTGCCAGCAGGCCCGACCAGGGACCCCTCCACTTT
>many|TRBV11-2|TRBJ2-3|TRBD2
CASSPLGLAGGTSSTDTQYF
TGTGCCAGCAGCCCCTTGGGCCTAGCGGGGGGTACCTCTAGCACAGATACGCAGTATTTT
>many|TRBV29-1|TRBJ2-3|-
CSVERGRMMADTQYF
TGCAGCGTTGAACGGGGTCGGATGATGGCAGATACGCAGTATTTT
>few|TRBV6-6|TRBJ2-4|-
CASSSVAKNSQYF
TGTGCCAGCAGCTCCGTAGCCAAAAACAGTCAGTACTTC
>many|TRBV5-6|TRBJ2-7|TRBD2
CASSGLAGIYEQYF
TGTGCCAGCAGCGGACTAGCGGGCATCTACGAGCAGTACTTC
>many|TRBV5-1|TRBJ2-7|-
CASSSHTGSAYEQYF
TGCGCCAGCAGCTCCCACACGGGCTCCGCCTACGAGCAGTACTTC